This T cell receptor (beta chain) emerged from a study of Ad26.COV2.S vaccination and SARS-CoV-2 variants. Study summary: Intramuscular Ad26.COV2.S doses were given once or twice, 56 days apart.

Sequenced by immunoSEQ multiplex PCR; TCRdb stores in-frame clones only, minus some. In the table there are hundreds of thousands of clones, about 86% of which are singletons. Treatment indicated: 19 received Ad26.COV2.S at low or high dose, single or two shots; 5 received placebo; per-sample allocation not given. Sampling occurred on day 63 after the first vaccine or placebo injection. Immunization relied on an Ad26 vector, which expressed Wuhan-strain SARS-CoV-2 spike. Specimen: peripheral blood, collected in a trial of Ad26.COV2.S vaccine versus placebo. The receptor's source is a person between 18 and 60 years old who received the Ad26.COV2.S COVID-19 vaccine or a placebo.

This CDR3 is CASSLASSYEQYF. DNA for the CDR3: TGCGCCAGCAGCTTGGCATCCTCCTACGAGCAGTACTTC. The V gene is TRBV5-1, the J gene TRBJ2-7, with unresolved D. CDR1 SGHRS and CDR2 YFSETQ come from the germline V gene. The V end lost 0 bases, the J end lost 0 bases, and 4 bases lay between the germline ends. There are 13 residues in the CDR3.